This T cell receptor beta chain emerged from a study of T cells expressing NK-cell markers. Turning to the study itself: Repertoires of TCR beta were obtained from T cells sorted as CD3+CD56+NKG2C+, CD3+CD56+NKG2C- and CD3+CD56-NKG2C+. Seven of the eight sequenced donors were HCMV-seropositive; one was seronegative.

The CDR3 totals 14 residues. Germline lookup yields CDR1 SGHAT and CDR2 FQDESV (reference sequence). TCRdb reprocessed the 5' RACE reads, keeping one entry per CDR3 protein, no DNA. The sample table includes 550,000 to 600,000 distinct CDR3 sequences. This TCR derives from a young man in good health. J is TRBJ2-7 and V is TRBV11-1; TCRdb's assignment of TRBD1 cannot be checked, as there is no DNA. Sequencing used blood T cells: a sorted CD56 or NKG2C T cell subset, CD4+ or CD8+ T cells, or bulk PBMC T cells (not recorded which). The CDR3 sequence: CASSFSQGSYEQYF.